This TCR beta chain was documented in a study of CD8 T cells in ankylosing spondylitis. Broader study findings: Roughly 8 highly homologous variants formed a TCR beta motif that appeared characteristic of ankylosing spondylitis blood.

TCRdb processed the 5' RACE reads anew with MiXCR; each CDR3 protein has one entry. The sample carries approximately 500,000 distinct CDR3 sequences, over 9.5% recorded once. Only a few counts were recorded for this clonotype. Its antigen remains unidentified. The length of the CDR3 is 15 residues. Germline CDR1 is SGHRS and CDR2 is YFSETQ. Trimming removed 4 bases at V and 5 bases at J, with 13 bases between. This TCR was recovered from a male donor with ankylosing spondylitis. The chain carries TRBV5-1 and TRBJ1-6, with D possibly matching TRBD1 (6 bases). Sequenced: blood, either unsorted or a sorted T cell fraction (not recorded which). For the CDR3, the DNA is TGCGCCAGCAGCCTGGACAGCGCTGATAATTCACCCCTCCACTTT. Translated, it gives CASSLDSADNSPLHF.